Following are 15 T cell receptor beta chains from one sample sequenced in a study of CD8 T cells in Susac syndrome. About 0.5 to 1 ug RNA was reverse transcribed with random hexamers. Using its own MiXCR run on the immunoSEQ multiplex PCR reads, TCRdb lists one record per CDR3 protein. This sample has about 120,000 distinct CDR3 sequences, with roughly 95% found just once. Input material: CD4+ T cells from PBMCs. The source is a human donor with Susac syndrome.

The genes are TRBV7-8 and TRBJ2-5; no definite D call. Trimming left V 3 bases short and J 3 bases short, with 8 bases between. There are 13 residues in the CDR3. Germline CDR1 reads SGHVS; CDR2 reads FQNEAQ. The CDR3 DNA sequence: TGTGCCAGCAGCTTTGAACGGAAAGAGACCCAGTACTTC. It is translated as CASSFERKETQYF.

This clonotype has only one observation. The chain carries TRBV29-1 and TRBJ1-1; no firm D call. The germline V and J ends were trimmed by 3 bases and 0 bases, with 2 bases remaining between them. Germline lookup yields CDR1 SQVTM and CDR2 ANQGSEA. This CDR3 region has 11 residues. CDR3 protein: CSVEVNTEAFF. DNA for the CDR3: TGCAGCGTTGAGGTGAACACTGAAGCTTTCTTT.

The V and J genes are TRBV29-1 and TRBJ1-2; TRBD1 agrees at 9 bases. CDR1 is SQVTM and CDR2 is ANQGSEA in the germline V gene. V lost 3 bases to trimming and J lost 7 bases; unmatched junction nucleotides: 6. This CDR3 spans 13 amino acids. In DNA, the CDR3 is TGCAGCGTTGACCATACAGGGGGCGGTGGCTACACCTTC. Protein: CSVDHTGGGGYTF.

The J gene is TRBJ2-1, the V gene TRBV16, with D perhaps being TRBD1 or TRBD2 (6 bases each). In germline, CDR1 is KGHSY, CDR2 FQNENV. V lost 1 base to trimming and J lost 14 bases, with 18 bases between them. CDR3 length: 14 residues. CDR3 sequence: CASSQWSEGGSEFF. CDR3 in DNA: TGTGCCAGCAGCCAATGGTCTGAGGGGGGATCGGAGTTCTTC.

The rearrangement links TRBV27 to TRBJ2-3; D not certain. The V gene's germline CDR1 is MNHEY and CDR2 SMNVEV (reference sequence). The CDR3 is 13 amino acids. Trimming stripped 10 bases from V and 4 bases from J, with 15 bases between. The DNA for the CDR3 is TGTGCCACCTGCAAAGGTCGTGCAGATACGCAGTATTTT. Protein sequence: CATCKGRADTQYF.

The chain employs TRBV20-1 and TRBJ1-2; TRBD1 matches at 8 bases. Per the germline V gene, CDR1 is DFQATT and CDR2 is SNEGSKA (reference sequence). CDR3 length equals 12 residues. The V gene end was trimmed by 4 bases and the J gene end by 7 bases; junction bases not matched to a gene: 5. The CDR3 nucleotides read TGCAGTGCTAATCAGGGGGCGCCTGGCTACACCTTC. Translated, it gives CSANQGAPGYTF.

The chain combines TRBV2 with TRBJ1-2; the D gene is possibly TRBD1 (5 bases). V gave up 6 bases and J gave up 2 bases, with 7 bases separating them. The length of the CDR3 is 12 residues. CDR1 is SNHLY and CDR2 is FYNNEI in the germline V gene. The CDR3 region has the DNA TGTGCCAGCAGGAACAGGAACTATGGCTACACCTTC. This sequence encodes CASRNRNYGYTF.

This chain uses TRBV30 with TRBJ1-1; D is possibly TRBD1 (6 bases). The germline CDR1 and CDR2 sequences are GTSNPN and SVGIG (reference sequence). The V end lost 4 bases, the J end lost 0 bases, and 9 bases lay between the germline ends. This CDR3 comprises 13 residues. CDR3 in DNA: TGTGCCTGGAAGGACAGCCTGAACACTGAAGCTTTCTTT. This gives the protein CAWKDSLNTEAFF. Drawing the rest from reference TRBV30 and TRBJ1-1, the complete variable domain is SQTIHQWPATLVQPVGSPLSLECTVEGTSNPNLYWYRQAAGRGLQLLFYSVGIGQISSEVPQNLSASRPQDRQFILSSKKLLLSDSGFYLCAWKDSLNTEAFFGQGTRLTVV.

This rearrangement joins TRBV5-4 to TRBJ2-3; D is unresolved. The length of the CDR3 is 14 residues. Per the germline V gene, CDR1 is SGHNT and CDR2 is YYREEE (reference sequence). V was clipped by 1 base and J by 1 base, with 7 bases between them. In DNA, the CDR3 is TGTGCCAGCAGCTTGCGTTGGGGCACAGATACGCAGTATTTT. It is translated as CASSLRWGTDTQYF.

CDR3 loop: CAWSAGTYTTNEKLFF. CDR3 sequence (DNA): TGTGCCTGGAGTGCCGGGACCTATACAACTAATGAAAAACTGTTTTTT. The chain employs TRBV30 and TRBJ1-4, with D perhaps matching TRBD1 (5 bases). V was pared by 1 base and J by 0 bases, with 12 bases between. Germline V gene sequence: CDR1 GTSNPN, CDR2 SVGIG (reference sequence). This CDR3 spans 16 amino acids.

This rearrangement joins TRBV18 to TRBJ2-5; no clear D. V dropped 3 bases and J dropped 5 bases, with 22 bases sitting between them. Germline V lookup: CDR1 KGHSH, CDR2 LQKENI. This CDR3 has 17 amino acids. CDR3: CASSPTWQRVIEETQYF. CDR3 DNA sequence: TGTGCCAGCTCACCCACGTGGCAAAGGGTAATTGAGGAGACCCAGTACTTC. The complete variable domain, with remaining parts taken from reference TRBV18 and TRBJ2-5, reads NAGVMQNPRHLVRRRGQEARLRCSPMKGHSHVYWYRQLPEEGLKFMVYLQKENIIDESGMPKERFSAEFPKEGPSILRIQQVVRGDSAAYFCASSPTWQRVIEETQYFGPGTRLLVL.

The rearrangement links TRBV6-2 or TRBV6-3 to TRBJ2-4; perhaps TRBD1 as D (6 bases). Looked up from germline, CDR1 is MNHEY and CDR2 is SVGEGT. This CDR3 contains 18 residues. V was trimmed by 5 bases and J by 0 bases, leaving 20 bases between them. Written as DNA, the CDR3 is TGTGCCAGCAGTCACATGACAGGACGGAGACTAGCCAAAAACATTCAGTACTTC. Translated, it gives CASSHMTGRRLAKNIQYF.

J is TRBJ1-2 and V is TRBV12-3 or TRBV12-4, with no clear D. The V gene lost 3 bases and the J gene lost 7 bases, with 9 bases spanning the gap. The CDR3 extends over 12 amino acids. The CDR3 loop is CASSLKGGGYTF. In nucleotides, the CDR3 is TGTGCCAGCAGTTTGAAGGGAGGTGGCTACACCTTC.

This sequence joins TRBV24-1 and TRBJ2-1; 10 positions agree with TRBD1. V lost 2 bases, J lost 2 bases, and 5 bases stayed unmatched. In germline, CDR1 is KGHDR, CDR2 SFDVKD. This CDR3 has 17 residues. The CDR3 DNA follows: TGTGCCACCAGTGATTACGCCGGGACAGGGGCCTACAATGAGCAGTTCTTC. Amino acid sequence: CATSDYAGTGAYNEQFF.

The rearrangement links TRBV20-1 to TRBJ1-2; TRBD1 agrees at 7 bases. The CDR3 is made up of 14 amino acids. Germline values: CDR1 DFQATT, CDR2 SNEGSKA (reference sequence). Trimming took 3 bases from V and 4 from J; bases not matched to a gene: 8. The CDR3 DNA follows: TGCAGTGCTAGCACTACAGGGGCCGGCTATGGCTACACCTTC. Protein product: CSASTTGAGYGYTF.